This T cell receptor beta chain was captured by sequencing in a study of beta chain features in type 1 diabetes. Sorted CD4+ subsets: naive, central memory, regulatory, stem cell-like memory (CD45RO/CCR7/CD25/CD127/CD95/CD27 panel). This clone was detected a few times. The authors reverse transcribed all of the isolated RNA, so sequencing captured expressed TCRB transcripts. Generated by immunoSEQ multiplex PCR, the TCRdb table keeps only in-frame clones and is missing some. The table records approximately 120,000 clones, roughly 40% of them present only once. After removal of 5 bases from V and 5 bases from J, the junction contained 4 bases not matched to a gene. Germline V CDR1 and CDR2: MNHEY, SVGAGI. The CDR3 is made up of 13 amino acids.

The chain is built from TRBV6-5 and TRBJ2-3, with TRBD2 matching over 7 bases. The sequencing input was stem cell memory CD4+ T cells from blood. The receptor's source is a woman younger than 35 in good health. In DNA form, the CDR3 reads TGTGCCAGCAGTCGGACTAGGGAAGATACGCAGTATTTT. Translated, it gives CASSRTREDTQYF.